A selection of T cell receptor beta chains follows, all from one sample in a study of blood T cell repertoires in COVID-19. Here immunoSEQ multiplex PCR was the method, and the copy in TCRdb shows in-frame clones only, minus some. Found here are under 300,000 clones, roughly nine tenths of them singletons; the top ten hold roughly 7.8%. Material for sequencing was peripheral blood. The receptors stem from a man aged 55 to 69 who had recovered from COVID-19. Each CDR3 is given with its conserved first and last residue. The D gene is left open where the match is weak. Clone size, where shown, is once, few, many, or a class for clones that have expanded.

size,J,D,V,DNA,CDR3
.,TRBJ1-5,.,TRBV6-6,TGTGCCAGCAGTTACCAGGGGAATCAGCCCCAGCATTTT,CASSYQGNQPQHF
.,TRBJ1-2,.,TRBV27,TGTGCCAGCAGGACAGGTCTTATGGATGGCTACACCTTC,CASRTGLMDGYTF
.,TRBJ2-2,.,TRBV27,TGTGCCAGCAGCCCCTTGGGGCAGGGGTTTGGCGGGGAGCTGTTTTTT,CASSPLGQGFGGELFF
.,TRBJ2-1,.,TRBV5-5,TGTGCCAGCAGCCCCAGCAATGAGCAGTTCTTC,CASSPSNEQFF
.,TRBJ1-6,.,TRBV7-6,TGTGCCAGCAGCGATCCTGGAGGGCGAGCCCATAATTCACCCCTCCACTTT,CASSDPGGRAHNSPLHF
.,TRBJ2-3,TRBD2,TRBV7-8,TGTGCCAGCAGATACGGAGCGGGGGGGTTAGATACGCAGTATTTT,CASRYGAGGLDTQYF
once,TRBJ2-3,TRBD2,TRBV28,TGTGCCAGCAGTCCAGCGGGCGGGGGTGATACGCAGTATTTT,CASSPAGGGDTQYF
.,TRBJ2-3,TRBD1,TRBV5-5,TGTGCCAGCAGCGCCACGGACAGGGACCCAGATACGCAGTATTTT,CASSATDRDPDTQYF
.,TRBJ2-2,TRBD2,TRBV19,TGTGCCAGTAGTATAACGGGGGGGGCGAACACCGGGGAGCTGTTTTTT,CASSITGGANTGELFF
.,TRBJ2-2,TRBD2,TRBV5-1,TGCGCCAGCAACGGAATAGCGGGGGGGCCCGACACCGGGGAGCTGTTTTTT,CASNGIAGGPDTGELFF
.,TRBJ2-2,TRBD1,TRBV10-3,TGTGCCATCAGTGAAAGGACAGGTCGTTACACCGGGGAGCTGTTTTTT,CAISERTGRYTGELFF
once,TRBJ2-6,TRBD2,TRBV24-1,TGTGCCACCAGTGACCCTGTGCGGGGGGGAGGTGGGGCCAACGTCCTGACTTTC,CATSDPVRGGGGANVLTF
.,TRBJ2-1,TRBD2,TRBV18,TGTGCCAGCTCACCGAAACCCCCAACTAGCGGGGGGTCTAAAAGGTACAATGAGCAGTTCTTC,CASSPKPPTSGGSKRYNEQFF
.,TRBJ2-7,.,TRBV20-1,TGCAGCGAGGACAGCTACGAGCAGTACTTC,CSEDSYEQYF
.,TRBJ1-2,TRBD1,TRBV19,TGTGCCAGTAACCGGGACAGGGGGCCCGGTGGCTACACCTTC,CASNRDRGPGGYTF
.,TRBJ2-7,.,TRBV27,TGTGCCAGCAGTTTCGCTGCAACGAAGGGGGTTATGGGAGAGCAGTACTTC,CASSFAATKGVMGEQYF
.,TRBJ1-3,.,TRBV5-1,TGCGCCAGCAGCTTGGCTCCCCGCTCTGGAAACACCATATATTTT,CASSLAPRSGNTIYF
.,TRBJ1-1,.,TRBV18,TGTGCCAGCTCACCAGGGTCCACAGGCACTGAAGCTTTCTTT,CASSPGSTGTEAFF
few,TRBJ1-6,TRBD1,TRBV5-1,TGCGCCAGCAGCCTCACAGGGGACCCTAATTCACCCCTCCACTTT,CASSLTGDPNSPLHF
.,TRBJ2-1,.,TRBV25-1,TGTGCCAGTGGGGGGGCCCACAATGAGCAGTTCTTC,CASGGAHNEQFF
once,TRBJ1-5,TRBD1,TRBV5-8,TGTGCCAGCAGCTTATGGGGACAGAACAATCAGCCCCAGCATTTT,CASSLWGQNNQPQHF
.,TRBJ2-6,.,TRBV2,TGTGCCAGCAGTCTTACAGCTGGGGCCAACGTCCTGACTTTC,CASSLTAGANVLTF
.,TRBJ1-6,.,TRBV6-5,TGTGCCAGCACCCCTAGGTCCTATAATTCACCCCTCCACTTT,CASTPRSYNSPLHF
.,TRBJ2-1,TRBD2,TRBV12-5,TGTGCTAGTGGTTGGATTCTAGCGGGGATTAGCTCCTACAATGAGCAGTTCTTC,CASGWILAGISSYNEQFF
.,TRBJ1-2,TRBD1,TRBV2,TGTGCCAGCACTTTACGGGACAGCCTCTATGGCTACACCTTC,CASTLRDSLYGYTF
.,TRBJ2-1,TRBD2,TRBV6-1,TGTGCCAGCAGTGTAGCGGGGGGGCGGAATGAGCAGTTCTTC,CASSVAGGRNEQFF
.,TRBJ2-5,TRBD1,TRBV30,TGTGCCTGGAGTGTAGCTGGACAGGCACAAGAGACCCAGTACTTC,CAWSVAGQAQETQYF
.,TRBJ2-1,TRBD2,TRBV2,TGTGCCAGCATCTCACGCCTAGCGGGGGCATACAATGAGCAGTTCTTC,CASISRLAGAYNEQFF
.,TRBJ2-2,TRBD1,TRBV24-1,TGTGCCACCAATACCGGGACAGGGGAAAAGGGTCGGGAGCTGTTTTTT,CATNTGTGEKGRELFF
.,TRBJ2-3,.,TRBV14,TGTGCCAGCAGCTCCCGACAGAGCACAGATACGCAGTATTTT,CASSSRQSTDTQYF
.,TRBJ2-1,.,TRBV11-2,TGTGCCAGCAGCTTTTATGGGGCAGGGTACGATGAGCAGTTCTTC,CASSFYGAGYDEQFF
.,TRBJ2-1,.,TRBV19,TGTGCCAGTACTCGAGGAGGGGCCATCAGTGAGCAGTTCTTC,CASTRGGAISEQFF
.,TRBJ1-5,.,TRBV20-1,TGCAGTGCTAGTAAGACACTCTCGAATCAGCCCCAGCATTTT,CSASKTLSNQPQHF
.,TRBJ2-5,TRBD2,TRBV6-2/TRBV6-3,TGTGCCAGCAGTTACGGGAGCGGGGGGGACCAAGAGACCCAGTACTTC,CASSYGSGGDQETQYF
.,TRBJ2-3,.,TRBV5-1,TGCGCCAGCAGCCTGTTCACAGATACGCAGTATTTT,CASSLFTDTQYF
.,TRBJ2-2,.,TRBV9,TGTGCCAGCAGCGTAGGGACACCTAACACCGGGGAGCTGTTTTTT,CASSVGTPNTGELFF
few,TRBJ2-3,.,TRBV11-2,TGTGCCAGCAGCTTAGTAGGTGTAGTGAGGGATACGCAGTATTTT,CASSLVGVVRDTQYF
.,TRBJ2-3,.,TRBV30,TGTGCCTGGAGTAAGGGAGGCCAGGGTTACACAGATACGCAGTATTTT,CAWSKGGQGYTDTQYF
.,TRBJ1-2,TRBD1,TRBV27,TGTGCCAGCAGAAGAATACAGGGGGCAAACTATGGCTACACCTTC,CASRRIQGANYGYTF
few,TRBJ1-2,.,TRBV15,TGTGCCACCAGCAGAGATCGACAGAACTATGGCTACACCTTC,CATSRDRQNYGYTF